Detailed here is one TCR beta chain. Its specificity is unknown. This sample's time point: patch test 1, 2 weeks after DPC sensitization. As to treatment: therapeutic diphenylcyclopropenone sensitization with weekly scalp DPC. CDR3 length: 14 residues. V shed 4 bases and J shed 0 bases, with 9 bases lying between them. Germline V gives CDR1 MNHNY, CDR2 SVGAGI (reference sequence). Using its own MiXCR run on the RACE reads, TCRdb lists one record per CDR3 protein. The repertoire has fewer than 500,000 distinct CDR3 sequences, more than 4.5% of them found once; the top ten carry 2% to 2.5%. The record originates from a study of human T cells and chemical hapten exposure. Study-wide points: Alopecia was present in the donors, so their immune response may differ from healthy people's. Once DPC sensitization occurred, TCRs above 1 in 1000 frequency showed no change.

The input for sequencing was whole blood, taken in connection with sensitization to the hapten diphenylcyclopropenone (DPC). The chain carries TRBV6-6 and TRBJ1-2, with no clear D. The clonotype comes from a woman between 45 and 65 years old with alopecia areata. Some clones in this sample may be carry-over from other donors' samples. CDR3 region: CASSSPISNYGYTF. The CDR3, as DNA: TGTGCCAGCAGTTCTCCAATTTCTAACTATGGCTACACCTTC.